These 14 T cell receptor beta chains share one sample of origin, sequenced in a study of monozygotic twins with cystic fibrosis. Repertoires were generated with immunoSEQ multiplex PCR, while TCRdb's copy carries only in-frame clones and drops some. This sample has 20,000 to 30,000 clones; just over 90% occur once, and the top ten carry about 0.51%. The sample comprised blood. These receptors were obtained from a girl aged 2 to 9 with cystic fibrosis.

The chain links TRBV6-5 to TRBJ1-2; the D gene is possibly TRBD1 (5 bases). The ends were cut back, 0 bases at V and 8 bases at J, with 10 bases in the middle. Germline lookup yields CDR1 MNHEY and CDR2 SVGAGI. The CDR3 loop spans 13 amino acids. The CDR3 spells CASSYSGVQGYTF. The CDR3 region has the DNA TGTGCCAGCAGTTACTCGGGGGTCCAGGGCTACACCTTC.

In DNA form, the CDR3 reads TGTGCCAGCAGATTAAATCCGGAAGCTTTCTTT. Protein product: CASRLNPEAFF. The rearrangement links TRBV6-5 to TRBJ1-1; the D is unclear. The V end lost 6 bases, the J end lost 8 bases, and 10 bases lay between the germline ends. This CDR3 is 11 amino acids long. Per the germline V gene, CDR1 is MNHEY and CDR2 is SVGAGI.

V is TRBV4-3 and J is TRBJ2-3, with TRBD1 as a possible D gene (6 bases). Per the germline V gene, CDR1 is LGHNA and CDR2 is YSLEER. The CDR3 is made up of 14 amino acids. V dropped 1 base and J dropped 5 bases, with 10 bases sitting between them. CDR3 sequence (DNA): TGCGCCAGCAGCCAAGTGCCAGGGGTAGATACGCAGTATTTT. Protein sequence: CASSQVPGVDTQYF.

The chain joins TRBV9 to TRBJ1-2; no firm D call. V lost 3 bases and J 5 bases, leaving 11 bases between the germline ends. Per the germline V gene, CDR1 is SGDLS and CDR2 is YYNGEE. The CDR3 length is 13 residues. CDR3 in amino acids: CASSGIVGYGYTF. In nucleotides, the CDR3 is TGTGCCAGCAGCGGGATAGTGGGGTATGGCTACACCTTC.

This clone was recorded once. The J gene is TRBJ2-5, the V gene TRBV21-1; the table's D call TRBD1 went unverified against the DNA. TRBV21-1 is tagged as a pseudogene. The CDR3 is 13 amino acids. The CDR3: CASSLQGEETQYF. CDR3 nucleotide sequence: TGTGCCAGCAGCCTACAGGGAGAAGAGACCCAGTACTTC.

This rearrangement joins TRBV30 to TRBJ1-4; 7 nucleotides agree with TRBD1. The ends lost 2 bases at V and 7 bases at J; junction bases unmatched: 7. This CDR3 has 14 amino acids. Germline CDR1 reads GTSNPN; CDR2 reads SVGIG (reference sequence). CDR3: CAWSRETGSEKLFF. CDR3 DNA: TGTGCCTGGAGTAGGGAGACAGGGAGTGAAAAACTGTTTTTT.

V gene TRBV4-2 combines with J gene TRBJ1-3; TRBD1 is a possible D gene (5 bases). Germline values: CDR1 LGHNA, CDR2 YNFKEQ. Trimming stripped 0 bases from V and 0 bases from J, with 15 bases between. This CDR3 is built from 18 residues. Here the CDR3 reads CASSQEGLGLGSGNTIYF. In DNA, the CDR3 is TGTGCCAGCAGCCAAGAGGGACTGGGGTTAGGCTCTGGAAACACCATATATTTT.

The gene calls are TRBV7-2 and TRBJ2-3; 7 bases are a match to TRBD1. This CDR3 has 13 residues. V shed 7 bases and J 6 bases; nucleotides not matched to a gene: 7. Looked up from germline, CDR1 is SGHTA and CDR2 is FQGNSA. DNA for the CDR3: TGTGCCAGCAAGAGGGGGCCAACGGATACGCAGTATTTT. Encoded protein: CASKRGPTDTQYF.

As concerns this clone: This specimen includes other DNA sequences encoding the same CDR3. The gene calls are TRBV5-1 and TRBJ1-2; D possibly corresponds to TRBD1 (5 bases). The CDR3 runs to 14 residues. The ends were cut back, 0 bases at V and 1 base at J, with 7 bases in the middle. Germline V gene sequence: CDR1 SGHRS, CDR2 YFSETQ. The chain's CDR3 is CASSLVDSNYGYTF. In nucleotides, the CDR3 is TGCGCCAGCAGCTTGGTAGACAGTAACTATGGCTACACCTTC.

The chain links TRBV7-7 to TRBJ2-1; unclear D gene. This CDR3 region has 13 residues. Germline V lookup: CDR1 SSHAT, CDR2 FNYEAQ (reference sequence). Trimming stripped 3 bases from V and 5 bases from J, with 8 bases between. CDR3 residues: CASSFGGNNEQFF. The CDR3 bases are TGTGCCAGCAGCTTCGGCGGAAACAATGAGCAGTTCTTC.

The CDR3 sequence is CSVTAGGYEQYF. CDR3 bases: TGCAGCGTTACAGCCGGTGGGTACGAGCAGTACTTC. V is TRBV29-1 and J is TRBJ2-7; D ambiguous. V was cut by 5 bases and J by 4 bases, with 12 bases left in between. The CDR3 covers 12 residues. Germline V gene data show CDR1 as SQVTM and CDR2 as ANQGSEA.

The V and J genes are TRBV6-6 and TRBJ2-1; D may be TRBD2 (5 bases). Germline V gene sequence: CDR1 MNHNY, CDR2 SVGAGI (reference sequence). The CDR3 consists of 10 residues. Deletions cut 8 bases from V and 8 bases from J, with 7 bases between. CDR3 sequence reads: CASRRDEQFF. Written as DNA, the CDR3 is TGTGCCAGCCGGCGGGATGAGCAGTTCTTC.

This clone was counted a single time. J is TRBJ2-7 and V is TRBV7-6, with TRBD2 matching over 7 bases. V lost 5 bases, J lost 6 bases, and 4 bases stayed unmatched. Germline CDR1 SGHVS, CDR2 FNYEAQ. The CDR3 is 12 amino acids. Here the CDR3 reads CASSPGGIEQYF. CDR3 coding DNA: TGTGCCAGCAGCCCCGGGGGGATCGAGCAGTACTTC.

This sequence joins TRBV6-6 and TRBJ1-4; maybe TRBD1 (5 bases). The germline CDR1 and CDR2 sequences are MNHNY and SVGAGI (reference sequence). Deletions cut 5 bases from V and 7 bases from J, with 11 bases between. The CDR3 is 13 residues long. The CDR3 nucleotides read TGTGCCAGCAGTCGGGGACTACTTGAAAAACTGTTTTTT. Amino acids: CASSRGLLEKLFF.